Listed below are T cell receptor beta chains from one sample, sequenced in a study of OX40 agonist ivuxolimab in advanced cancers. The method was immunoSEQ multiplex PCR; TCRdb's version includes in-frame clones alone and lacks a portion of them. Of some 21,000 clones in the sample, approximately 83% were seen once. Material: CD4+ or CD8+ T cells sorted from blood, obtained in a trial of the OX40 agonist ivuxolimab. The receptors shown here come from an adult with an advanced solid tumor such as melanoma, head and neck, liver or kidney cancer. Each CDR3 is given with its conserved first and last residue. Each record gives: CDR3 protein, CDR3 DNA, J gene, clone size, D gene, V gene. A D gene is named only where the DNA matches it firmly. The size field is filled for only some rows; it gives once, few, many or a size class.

cdr3_aa: CASSPLSNIQYF; cdr3_nt: TGTGCCAGCAGCCCCCTATCCAACATTCAGTACTTC; j_call: TRBJ2-4; clone_size: -; d_call: -; v_call: TRBV7-8
cdr3_aa: CAWSRGNNEQFF; cdr3_nt: TGTGCCTGGAGTAGGGGGAACAATGAGCAGTTCTTC; j_call: TRBJ2-1; clone_size: few; d_call: -; v_call: TRBV30
cdr3_aa: CASSYSMAGPHNEQFF; cdr3_nt: TGTGCCAGCAGTTACTCGATGGCGGGACCACACAATGAGCAGTTCTTC; j_call: TRBJ2-1; clone_size: medium-sized; d_call: -; v_call: TRBV6-6
cdr3_aa: CASSEPRDRDTGELFF; cdr3_nt: TGTGCCAGCAGTGAGCCCCGGGACAGGGATACCGGGGAGCTGTTTTTT; j_call: TRBJ2-2; clone_size: -; d_call: TRBD1; v_call: TRBV28
cdr3_aa: CASSYSRGYGELFF; cdr3_nt: TGTGCCAGCAGTTACTCGAGGGGGTACGGGGAGCTGTTTTTT; j_call: TRBJ2-2; clone_size: -; d_call: -; v_call: TRBV6-5
cdr3_aa: CASSLSSAGGPDTQYF; cdr3_nt: TGTGCCAGCAGCTTATCCTCAGCGGGAGGCCCAGATACGCAGTATTTT; j_call: TRBJ2-3; clone_size: -; d_call: TRBD2; v_call: TRBV11-2
cdr3_aa: CASSASGTSMDEQYF; cdr3_nt: TGTGCCAGCAGCGCTTCCGGGACTAGCATGGACGAGCAGTACTTC; j_call: TRBJ2-7; clone_size: few; d_call: TRBD2; v_call: TRBV9
cdr3_aa: CASSLEREGTYEQYF; cdr3_nt: TGTGCCAGCAGCCTCGAGCGGGAGGGCACCTACGAGCAGTACTTC; j_call: TRBJ2-7; clone_size: -; d_call: TRBD2; v_call: TRBV13
cdr3_aa: CASSYSIAGNTGELFF; cdr3_nt: TGTGCCAGCAGTTACTCGATAGCGGGGAACACCGGGGAGCTGTTTTTT; j_call: TRBJ2-2; clone_size: few; d_call: TRBD2; v_call: TRBV6-5
cdr3_aa: CASSPPGWTEAFF; cdr3_nt: TGTGCCAGCTCACCACCTGGATGGACTGAAGCTTTCTTT; j_call: TRBJ1-1; clone_size: -; d_call: -; v_call: TRBV18
cdr3_aa: CASSQVERDEQYF; cdr3_nt: TGCGCCAGCAGCCAAGTAGAAAGGGACGAGCAGTACTTC; j_call: TRBJ2-7; clone_size: -; d_call: -; v_call: TRBV4-1
cdr3_aa: CASSRGQGLRTEAFF; cdr3_nt: TGTGCCAGCTCACGGGGACAGGGCTTAAGGACTGAAGCTTTCTTT; j_call: TRBJ1-1; clone_size: once; d_call: TRBD1; v_call: TRBV18
cdr3_aa: CASSPGYGYTF; cdr3_nt: TGTGCCAGCAGCCCAGGATATGGCTACACCTTC; j_call: TRBJ1-2; clone_size: -; d_call: -; v_call: TRBV6-5